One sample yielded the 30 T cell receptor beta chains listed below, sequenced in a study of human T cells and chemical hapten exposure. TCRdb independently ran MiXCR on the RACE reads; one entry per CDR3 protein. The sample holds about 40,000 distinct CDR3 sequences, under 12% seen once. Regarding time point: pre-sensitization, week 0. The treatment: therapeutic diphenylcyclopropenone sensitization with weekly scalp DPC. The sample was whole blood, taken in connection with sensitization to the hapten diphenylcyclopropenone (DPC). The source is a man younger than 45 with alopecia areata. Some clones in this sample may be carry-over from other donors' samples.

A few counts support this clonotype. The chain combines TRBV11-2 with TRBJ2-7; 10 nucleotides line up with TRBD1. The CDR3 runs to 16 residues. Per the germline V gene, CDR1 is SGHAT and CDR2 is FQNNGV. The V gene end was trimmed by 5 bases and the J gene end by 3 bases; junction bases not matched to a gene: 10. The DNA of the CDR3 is TGTGCCAGCAGCCCCGGGGCCGGGACAGGGGTCTACGAGCAGTACTTC. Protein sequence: CASSPGAGTGVYEQYF.

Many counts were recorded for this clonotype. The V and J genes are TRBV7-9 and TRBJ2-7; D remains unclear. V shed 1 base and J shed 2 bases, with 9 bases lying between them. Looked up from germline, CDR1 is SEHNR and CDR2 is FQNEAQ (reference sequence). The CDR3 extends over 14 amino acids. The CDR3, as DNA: TGTGCCAGCAGCTTAGTCCCCATGACCTACGAGCAGTACTTC. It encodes CASSLVPMTYEQYF.

CDR3 region: CASSLGLRAIDYEQYV. For the CDR3, the DNA is TGTGCCAGCAGCTTGGGCCTCAGGGCAATCGACTACGAGCAGTACGTC. The chain links TRBV5-6 to TRBJ2-7; a possible D gene is TRBD1 (5 bases). Germline V gene lookup returns CDR1 SGHDT and CDR2 YYEEEE. The CDR3 totals 16 residues. Trimming shortened V by 0 bases and J by 3 bases, and 16 bases separated the two germline ends.

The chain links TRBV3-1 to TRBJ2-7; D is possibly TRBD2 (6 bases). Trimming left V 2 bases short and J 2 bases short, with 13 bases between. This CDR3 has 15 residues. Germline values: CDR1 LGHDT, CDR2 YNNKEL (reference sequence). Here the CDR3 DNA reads TGTGCCAGCAGCCAACGATTGGGGGGACCCTACGAGCAGTACTTC. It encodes CASSQRLGGPYEQYF.

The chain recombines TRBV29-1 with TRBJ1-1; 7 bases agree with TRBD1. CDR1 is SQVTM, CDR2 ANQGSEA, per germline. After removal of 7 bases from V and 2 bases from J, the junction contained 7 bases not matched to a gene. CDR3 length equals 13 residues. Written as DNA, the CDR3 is TGCAGCGCAGGGGGACAGACTAACACTGAAGCTTTCTTT. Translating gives CSAGGQTNTEAFF.

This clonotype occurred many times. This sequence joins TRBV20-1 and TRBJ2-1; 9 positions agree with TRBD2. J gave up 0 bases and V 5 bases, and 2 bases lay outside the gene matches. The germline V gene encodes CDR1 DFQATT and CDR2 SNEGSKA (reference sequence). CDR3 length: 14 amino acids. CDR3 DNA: TGCAGTGCTCTAGCGGGAAGCTCCTACAATGAGCAGTTCTTC. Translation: CSALAGSSYNEQFF.

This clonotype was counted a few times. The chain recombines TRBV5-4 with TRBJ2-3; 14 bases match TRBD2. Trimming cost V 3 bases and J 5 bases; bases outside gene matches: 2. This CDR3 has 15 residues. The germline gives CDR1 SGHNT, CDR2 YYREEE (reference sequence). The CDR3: CASSWTSGRRDTQYF. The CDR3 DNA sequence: TGTGCCAGCAGCTGGACTAGCGGGAGGCGAGATACGCAGTATTTT. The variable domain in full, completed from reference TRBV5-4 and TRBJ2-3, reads ETGVTQSPTHLIKTRGQQVTLRCSSQSGHNTVSWYQQALGQGPQFIFQYYREEENGRGNFPPRFSGLQFPNYSSELNVNALELDDSALYLCASSWTSGRRDTQYFGPGTRLTVL.

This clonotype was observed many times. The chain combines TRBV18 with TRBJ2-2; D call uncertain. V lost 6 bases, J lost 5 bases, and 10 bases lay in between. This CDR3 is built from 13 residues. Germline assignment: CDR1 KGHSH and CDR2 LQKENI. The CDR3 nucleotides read TGTGCCAGCTCCTATCTGCGAACCGGGGAGCTGTTTTTT. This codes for CASSYLRTGELFF.

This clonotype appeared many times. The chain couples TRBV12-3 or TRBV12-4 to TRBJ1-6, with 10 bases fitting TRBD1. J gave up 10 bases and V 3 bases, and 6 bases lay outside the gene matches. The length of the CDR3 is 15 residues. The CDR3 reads CASSFGTGVRSPLHF. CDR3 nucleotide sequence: TGTGCCAGCAGTTTCGGGACAGGGGTTAGGTCACCCCTCCACTTT.

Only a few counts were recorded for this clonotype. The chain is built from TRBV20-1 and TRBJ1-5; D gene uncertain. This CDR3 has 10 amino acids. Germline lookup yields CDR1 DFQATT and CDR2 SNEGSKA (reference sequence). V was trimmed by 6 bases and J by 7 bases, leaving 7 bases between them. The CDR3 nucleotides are TGCAGTGCCCAGGACCAGCCCCAGCATTTT. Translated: CSAQDQPQHF.

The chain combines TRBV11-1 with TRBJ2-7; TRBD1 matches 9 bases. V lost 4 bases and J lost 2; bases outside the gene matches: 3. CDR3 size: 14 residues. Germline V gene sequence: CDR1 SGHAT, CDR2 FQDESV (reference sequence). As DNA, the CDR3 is TGTGCCAGCAGCTACAGACAGGGGGCCTACGAGCAGTACTTC. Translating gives CASSYRQGAYEQYF. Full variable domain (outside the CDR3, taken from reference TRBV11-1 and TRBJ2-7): EAEVAQSPRYKITEKSQAVAFWCDPISGHATLYWYRQILGQGPELLVQFQDESVVDDSQLPKDRFSAERLKGVDSTLKIQPAELGDSAMYLCASSYRQGAYEQYFGPGTRLTVT.

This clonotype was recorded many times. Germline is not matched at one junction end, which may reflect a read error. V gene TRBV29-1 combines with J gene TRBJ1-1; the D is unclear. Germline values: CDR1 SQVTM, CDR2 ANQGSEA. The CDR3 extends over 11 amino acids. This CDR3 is CSVEVRTEAFF. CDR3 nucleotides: TGCAGCGTTGAAGTGAGGACTGAGGCTTTCTTT.

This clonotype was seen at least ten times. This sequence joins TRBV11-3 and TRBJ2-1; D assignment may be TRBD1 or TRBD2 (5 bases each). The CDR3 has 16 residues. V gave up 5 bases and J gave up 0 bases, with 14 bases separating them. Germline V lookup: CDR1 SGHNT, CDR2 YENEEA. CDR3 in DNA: TGTGCCAGCAGCGCCGGGACCAAAAGCTCCTACAATGAGCAGTTCTTC. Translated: CASSAGTKSSYNEQFF.

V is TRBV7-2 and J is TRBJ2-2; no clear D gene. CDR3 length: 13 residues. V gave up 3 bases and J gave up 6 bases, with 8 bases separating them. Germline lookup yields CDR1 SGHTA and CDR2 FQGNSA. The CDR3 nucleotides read TGTGCCAGCAGCTTCACTGAAGCCGGGGAGCTGTTTTTT. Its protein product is CASSFTEAGELFF.

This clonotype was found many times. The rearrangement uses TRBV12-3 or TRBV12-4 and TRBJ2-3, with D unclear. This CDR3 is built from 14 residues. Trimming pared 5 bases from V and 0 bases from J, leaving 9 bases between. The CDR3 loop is CASSPRRSTDTQYF. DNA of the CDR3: TGTGCCAGCAGTCCCCGCCGGAGCACAGATACGCAGTATTTT.

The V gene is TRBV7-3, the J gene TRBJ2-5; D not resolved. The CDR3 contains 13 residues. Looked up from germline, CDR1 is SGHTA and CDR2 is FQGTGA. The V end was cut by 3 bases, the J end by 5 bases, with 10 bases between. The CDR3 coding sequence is TGTGCCAGCAGCTTGGTTCCCAGGGAGACCCAGTACTTC. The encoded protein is CASSLVPRETQYF.

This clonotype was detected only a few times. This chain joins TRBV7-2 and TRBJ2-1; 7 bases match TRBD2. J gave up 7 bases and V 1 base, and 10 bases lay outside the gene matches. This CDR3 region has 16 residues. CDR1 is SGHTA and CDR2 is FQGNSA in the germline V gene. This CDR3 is CASSLVSAGVGNEQFF. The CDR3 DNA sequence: TGTGCCAGCAGCTTAGTGTCGGCGGGAGTGGGTAATGAGCAGTTCTTC.

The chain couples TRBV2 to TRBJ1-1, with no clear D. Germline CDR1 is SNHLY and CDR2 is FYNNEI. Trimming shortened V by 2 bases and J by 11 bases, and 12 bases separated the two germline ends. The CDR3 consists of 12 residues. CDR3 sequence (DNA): TGTGCCAGCAGTGAAAACCTTGGATCGGCTTTCTTT. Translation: CASSENLGSAFF.

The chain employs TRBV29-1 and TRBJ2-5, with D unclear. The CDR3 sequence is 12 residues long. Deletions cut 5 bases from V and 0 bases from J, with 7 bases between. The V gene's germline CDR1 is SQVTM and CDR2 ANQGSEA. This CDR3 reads CSVSSNQETQYF. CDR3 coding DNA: TGCAGCGTTTCCAGCAACCAAGAGACCCAGTACTTC. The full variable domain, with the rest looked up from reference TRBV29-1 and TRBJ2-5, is SAVISQKPSRDICQRGTSLTIQCQVDSQVTMMFWYRQQPGQSLTLIATANQGSEATYESGFVIDKFPISRPNLTFSTLTVSNMSPEDSSIYLCSVSSNQETQYFGPGTRLLVL.

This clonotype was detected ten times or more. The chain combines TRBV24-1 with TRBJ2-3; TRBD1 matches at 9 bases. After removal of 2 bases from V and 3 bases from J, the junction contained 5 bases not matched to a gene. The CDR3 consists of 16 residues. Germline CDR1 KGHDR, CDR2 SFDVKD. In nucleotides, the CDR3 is TGTGCCACCAGTGATTCGGACAGGGGCCTAACAGATACGCAGTATTTT. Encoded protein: CATSDSDRGLTDTQYF.

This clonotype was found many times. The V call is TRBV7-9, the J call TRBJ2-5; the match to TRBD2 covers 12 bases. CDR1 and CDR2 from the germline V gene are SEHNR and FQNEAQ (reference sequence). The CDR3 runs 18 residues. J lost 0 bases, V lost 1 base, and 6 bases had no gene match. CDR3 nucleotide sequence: TGTGCCAGCAGCTTAGGGGGACTAGCGGGCATTTACCAAGAGACCCAGTACTTC. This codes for CASSLGGLAGIYQETQYF.

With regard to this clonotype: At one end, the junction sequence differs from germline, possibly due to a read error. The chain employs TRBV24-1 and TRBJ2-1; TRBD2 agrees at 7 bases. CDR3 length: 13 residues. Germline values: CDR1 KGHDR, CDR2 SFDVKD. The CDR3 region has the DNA TGTGTCACCAGTGACATGACTAGCTGGGGTCAGTTCTTC. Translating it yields CVTSDMTSWGQFF.

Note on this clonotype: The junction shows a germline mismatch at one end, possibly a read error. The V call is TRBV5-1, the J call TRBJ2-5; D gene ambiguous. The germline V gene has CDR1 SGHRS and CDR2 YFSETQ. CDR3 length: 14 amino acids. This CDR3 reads CTSSLLAAQETQYF. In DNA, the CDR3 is TGCACCAGCAGCTTGTTGGCAGCTCAAGAGACCCAGTACTTC.

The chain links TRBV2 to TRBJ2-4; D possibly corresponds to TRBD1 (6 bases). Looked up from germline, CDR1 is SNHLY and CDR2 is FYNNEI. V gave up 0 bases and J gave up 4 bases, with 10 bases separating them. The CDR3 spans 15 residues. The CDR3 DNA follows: TGTGCCAGCAGTGAAGCCAGGACAGAAAAAAACATTCAGTACTTC. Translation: CASSEARTEKNIQYF.

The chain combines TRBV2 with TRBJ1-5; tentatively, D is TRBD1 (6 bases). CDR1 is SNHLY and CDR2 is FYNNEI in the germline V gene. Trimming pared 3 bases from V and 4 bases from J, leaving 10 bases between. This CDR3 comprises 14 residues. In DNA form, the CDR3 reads TGTGCCAGCAGTGACCAAGGGGGTAATCAGCCCCAGCATTTT. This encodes CASSDQGGNQPQHF.

The CDR3 bases are TGTGCCAGCACCTTGGAGGGGTACAATGAGCAGTTCTTC. Translated, it gives CASTLEGYNEQFF. The chain combines TRBV2 with TRBJ2-1; weak D call: TRBD2 (6 bases). With 7 bases removed from V and 4 bases from J, the gap between germline ends came to 11 bases. The germline CDR1 and CDR2 sequences are SNHLY and FYNNEI. This CDR3 is built from 13 residues. The complete variable domain, with remaining parts taken from reference TRBV2 and TRBJ2-1, reads EPEVTQTPSHQVTQMGQEVILRCVPISNHLYFYWYRQILGQKVEFLVSFYNNEISEKSEIFDDQFSVERPDGSNFTLKIRSTKLEDSAMYFCASTLEGYNEQFFGPGTRLTVL.

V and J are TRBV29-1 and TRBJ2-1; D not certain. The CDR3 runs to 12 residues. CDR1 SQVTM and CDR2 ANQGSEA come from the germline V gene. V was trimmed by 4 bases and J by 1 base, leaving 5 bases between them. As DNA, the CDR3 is TGCAGCGTTGCGGAGTCCTACAATGAGCAGTTCTTC. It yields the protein CSVAESYNEQFF.

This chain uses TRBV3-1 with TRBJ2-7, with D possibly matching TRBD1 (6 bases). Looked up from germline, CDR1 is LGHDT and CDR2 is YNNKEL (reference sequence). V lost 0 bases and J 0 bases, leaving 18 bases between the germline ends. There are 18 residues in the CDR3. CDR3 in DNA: TGTGCCAGCAGCCAAGATCTTCCAGGGGTCTCTAGCTCCTACGAGCAGTACGTC. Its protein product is CASSQDLPGVSSSYEQYV.

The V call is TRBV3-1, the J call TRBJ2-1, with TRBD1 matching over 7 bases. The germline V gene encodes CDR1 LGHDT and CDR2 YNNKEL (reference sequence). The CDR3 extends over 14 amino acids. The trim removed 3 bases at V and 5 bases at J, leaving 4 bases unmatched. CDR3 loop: CASSHTTGDNEQFF. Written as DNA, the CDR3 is TGTGCCAGCAGCCACACCACAGGGGACAATGAGCAGTTCTTC.

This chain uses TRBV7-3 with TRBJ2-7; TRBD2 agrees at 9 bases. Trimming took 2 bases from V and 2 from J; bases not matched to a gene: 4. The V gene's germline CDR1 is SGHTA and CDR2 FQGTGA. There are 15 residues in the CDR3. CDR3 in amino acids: CASSLQAGGTYEQYF. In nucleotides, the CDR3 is TGTGCCAGCAGCTTACAAGCGGGAGGAACCTACGAGCAGTACTTC.